The clone carrying this T cell receptor (beta chain) was counted a single time. The data stem from a study of Ad26.COV2.S vaccination and SARS-CoV-2 variants. Deletions cut 7 bases from V and 1 base from J, with 15 bases between. The germline CDR1 and CDR2 sequences are MDHEN and SYDVKM. The CDR3 is 15 amino acids. Profiling relied on immunoSEQ multiplex PCR, and the TCRdb table lists in-frame clones only, not all of them. This sample carries under 150,000 clones, 80% to 90% of them seen once, and the ten largest clones take 5%. The clonotype originates from a human donor who had recovered from COVID-19. The input for sequencing was peripheral blood, taken after recovery from COVID-19. The chain has TRBV28 and TRBJ2-3; no firm D call. The DNA for the CDR3 is TGTGCCAGCAACCCTCAAGGACGTGGCACAGATACGCAGTATTTT. As protein: CASNPQGRGTDTQYF.